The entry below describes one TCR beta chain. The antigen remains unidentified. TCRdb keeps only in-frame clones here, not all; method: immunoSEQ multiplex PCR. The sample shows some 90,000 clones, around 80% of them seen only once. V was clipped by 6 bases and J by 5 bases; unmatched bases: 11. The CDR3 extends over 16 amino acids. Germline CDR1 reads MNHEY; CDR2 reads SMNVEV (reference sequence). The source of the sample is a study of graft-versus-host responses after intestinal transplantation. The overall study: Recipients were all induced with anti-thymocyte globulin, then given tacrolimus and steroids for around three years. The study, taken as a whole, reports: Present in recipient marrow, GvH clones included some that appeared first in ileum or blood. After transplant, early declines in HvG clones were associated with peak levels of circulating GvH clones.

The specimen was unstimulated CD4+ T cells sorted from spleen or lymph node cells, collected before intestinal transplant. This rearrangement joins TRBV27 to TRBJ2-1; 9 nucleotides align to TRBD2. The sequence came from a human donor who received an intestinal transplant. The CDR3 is CASSPYLAGLNNEQFF. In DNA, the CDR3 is TGTGCCAGCAGCCCTTATCTAGCGGGATTAAACAATGAGCAGTTCTTC.